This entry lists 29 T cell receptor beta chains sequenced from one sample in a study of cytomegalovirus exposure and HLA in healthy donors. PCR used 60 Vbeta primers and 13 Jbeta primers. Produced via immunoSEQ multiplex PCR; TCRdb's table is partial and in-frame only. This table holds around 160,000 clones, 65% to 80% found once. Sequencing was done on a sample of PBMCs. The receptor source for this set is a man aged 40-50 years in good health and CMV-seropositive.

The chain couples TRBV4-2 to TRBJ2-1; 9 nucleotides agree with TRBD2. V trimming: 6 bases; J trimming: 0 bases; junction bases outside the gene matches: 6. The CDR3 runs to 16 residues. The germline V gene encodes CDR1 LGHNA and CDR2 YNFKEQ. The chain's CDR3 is CASRTQLAGSYNEQFF. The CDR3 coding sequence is TGTGCCAGCAGAACACAACTAGCGGGCTCCTACAATGAGCAGTTCTTC.

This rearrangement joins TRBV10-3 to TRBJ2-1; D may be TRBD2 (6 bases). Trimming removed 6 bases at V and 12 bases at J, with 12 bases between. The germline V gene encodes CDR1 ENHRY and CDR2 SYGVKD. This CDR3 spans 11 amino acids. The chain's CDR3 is CAIREGRGQFF. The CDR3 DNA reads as TGTGCCATCAGGGAGGGGCGGGGGCAGTTCTTC.

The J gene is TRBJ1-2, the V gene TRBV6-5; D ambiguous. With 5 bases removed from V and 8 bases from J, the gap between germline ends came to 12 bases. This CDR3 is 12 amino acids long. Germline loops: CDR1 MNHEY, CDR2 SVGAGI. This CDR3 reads CASSTGVWGYTF. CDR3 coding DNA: TGTGCCAGCAGTACGGGAGTGTGGGGCTACACCTTC.

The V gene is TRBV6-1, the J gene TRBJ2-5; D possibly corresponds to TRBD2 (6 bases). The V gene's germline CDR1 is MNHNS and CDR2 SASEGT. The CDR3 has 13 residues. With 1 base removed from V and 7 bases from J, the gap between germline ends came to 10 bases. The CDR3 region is CASSEGGGGTQYF. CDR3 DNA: TGTGCCAGCAGTGAAGGGGGAGGTGGGACCCAGTACTTC.

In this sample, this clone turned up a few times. Here the CDR3 DNA reads TGTGCCAGCGGAGGGCACTCAGCGACAACACACTACGAGCAGTACTTC. Amino acid sequence: CASGGHSATTHYEQYF. The chain has TRBV2 and TRBJ2-7; D might be TRBD2 (6 bases). Germline assignment: CDR1 SNHLY and CDR2 FYNNEI. The length of the CDR3 is 16 residues. V was cut by 8 bases and J by 3 bases, with 23 bases left in between. Full variable domain (remainder filled in from reference TRBV2 and TRBJ2-7): EPEVTQTPSHQVTQMGQEVILRCVPISNHLYFYWYRQILGQKVEFLVSFYNNEISEKSEIFDDQFSVERPDGSNFTLKIRSTKLEDSAMYFCASGGHSATTHYEQYFGPGTRLTVT.

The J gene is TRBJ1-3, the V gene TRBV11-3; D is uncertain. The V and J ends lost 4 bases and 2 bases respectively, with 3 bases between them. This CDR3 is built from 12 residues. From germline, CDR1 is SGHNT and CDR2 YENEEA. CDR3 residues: CASSSTGNTIYF. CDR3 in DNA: TGTGCCAGCAGCTCAACTGGAAACACCATATATTTT.

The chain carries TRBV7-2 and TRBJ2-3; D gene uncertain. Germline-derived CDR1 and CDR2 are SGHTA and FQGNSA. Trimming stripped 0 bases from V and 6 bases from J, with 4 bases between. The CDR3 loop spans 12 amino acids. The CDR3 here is CASSLAVDTQYF. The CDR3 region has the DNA TGTGCCAGCAGCTTAGCCGTTGATACGCAGTATTTT.

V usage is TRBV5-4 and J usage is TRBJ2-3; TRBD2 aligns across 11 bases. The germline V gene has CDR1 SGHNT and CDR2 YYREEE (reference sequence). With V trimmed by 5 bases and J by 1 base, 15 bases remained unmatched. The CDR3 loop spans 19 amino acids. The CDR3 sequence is CASRLGGSGRVTGTDTQYF. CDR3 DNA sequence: TGTGCCAGCAGACTAGGTGGTAGCGGGAGGGTAACGGGCACAGATACGCAGTATTTT.

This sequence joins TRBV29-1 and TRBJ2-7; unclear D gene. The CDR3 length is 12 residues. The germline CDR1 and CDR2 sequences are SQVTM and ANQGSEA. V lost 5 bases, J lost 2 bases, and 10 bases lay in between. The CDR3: CSVRRGTYEQYF. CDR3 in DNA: TGCAGCGTTCGACGCGGTACCTACGAGCAGTACTTC.

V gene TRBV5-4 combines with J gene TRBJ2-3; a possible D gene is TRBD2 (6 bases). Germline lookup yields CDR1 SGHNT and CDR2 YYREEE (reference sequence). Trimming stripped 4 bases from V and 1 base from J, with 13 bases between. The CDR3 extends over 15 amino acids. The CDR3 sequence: CASSPRGGRTDTQYF. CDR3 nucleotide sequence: TGTGCCAGCAGCCCCCGGGGAGGTCGCACAGATACGCAGTATTTT.

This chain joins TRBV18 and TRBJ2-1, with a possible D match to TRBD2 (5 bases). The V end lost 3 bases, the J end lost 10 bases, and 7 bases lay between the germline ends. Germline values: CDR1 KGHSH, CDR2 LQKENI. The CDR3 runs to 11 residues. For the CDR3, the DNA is TGTGCCAGCTCACCCTCGGGAGAGCAGTTCTTC. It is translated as CASSPSGEQFF.

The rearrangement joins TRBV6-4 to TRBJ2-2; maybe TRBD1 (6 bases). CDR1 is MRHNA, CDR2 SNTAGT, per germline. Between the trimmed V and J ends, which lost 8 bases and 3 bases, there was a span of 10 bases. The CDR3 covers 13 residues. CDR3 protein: CASATGHTGELFF. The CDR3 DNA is TGTGCCAGCGCGACAGGTCACACCGGGGAGCTGTTTTTT.

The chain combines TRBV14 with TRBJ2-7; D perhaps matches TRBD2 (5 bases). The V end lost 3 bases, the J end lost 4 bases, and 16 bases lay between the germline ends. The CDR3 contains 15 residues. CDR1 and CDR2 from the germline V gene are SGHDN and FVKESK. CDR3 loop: CASSHPLEGVYEQYF. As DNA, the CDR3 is TGTGCCAGCAGCCACCCTTTAGAGGGAGTATACGAGCAGTACTTC.

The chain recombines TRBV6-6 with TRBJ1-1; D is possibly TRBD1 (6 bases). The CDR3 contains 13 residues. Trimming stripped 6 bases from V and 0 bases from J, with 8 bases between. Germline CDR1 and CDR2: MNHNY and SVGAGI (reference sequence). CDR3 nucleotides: TGTGCCAGCAGCCGGGACATGAACACTGAAGCTTTCTTT. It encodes CASSRDMNTEAFF.

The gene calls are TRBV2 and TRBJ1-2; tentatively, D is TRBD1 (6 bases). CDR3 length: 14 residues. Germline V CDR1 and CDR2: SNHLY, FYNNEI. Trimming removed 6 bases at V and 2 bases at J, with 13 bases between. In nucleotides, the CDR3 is TGTGCCAGCAGGGACAGCACCACCAACTATGGCTACACCTTC. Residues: CASRDSTTNYGYTF.

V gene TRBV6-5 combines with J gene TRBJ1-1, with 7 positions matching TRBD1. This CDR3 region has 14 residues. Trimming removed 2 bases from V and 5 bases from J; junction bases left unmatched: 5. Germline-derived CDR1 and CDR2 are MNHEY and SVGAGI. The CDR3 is CASSYQGVGTEAFF. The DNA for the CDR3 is TGTGCCAGCAGTTACCAGGGGGTTGGGACTGAAGCTTTCTTT.

CDR3 residues: CASSPFDRAYEQYF. The CDR3 DNA reads TGTGCCAGCTCACCATTTGACAGGGCCTACGAGCAGTACTTC. The chain couples TRBV18 to TRBJ2-7, with 7 nucleotides matching TRBD1. J gave up 2 bases and V 2 bases, and 3 bases lay outside the gene matches. The length of the CDR3 is 14 residues. From germline, CDR1 is KGHSH and CDR2 LQKENI.

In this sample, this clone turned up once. The CDR3 here is CASSQGLWLRAGTTSGNTIYF. CDR3 DNA sequence: TGTGCCAGCAGCCAAGGTCTCTGGCTCCGCGCCGGGACAACCTCTGGAAACACCATATATTTT. J is TRBJ1-3 and V is TRBV4-2; D may be TRBD1 (6 bases). The ends were cut back, 1 base at V and 0 bases at J, with 25 bases in the middle. Germline loops: CDR1 LGHNA, CDR2 YNFKEQ. This CDR3 contains 21 residues.

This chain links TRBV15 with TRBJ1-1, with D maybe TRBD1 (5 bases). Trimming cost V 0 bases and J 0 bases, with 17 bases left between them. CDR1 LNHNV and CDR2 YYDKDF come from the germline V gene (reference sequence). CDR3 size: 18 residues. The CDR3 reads CATSRDLGGSPLNTEAFF. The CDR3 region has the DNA TGTGCCACCAGCAGAGACCTGGGGGGGAGCCCGTTGAACACTGAAGCTTTCTTT.

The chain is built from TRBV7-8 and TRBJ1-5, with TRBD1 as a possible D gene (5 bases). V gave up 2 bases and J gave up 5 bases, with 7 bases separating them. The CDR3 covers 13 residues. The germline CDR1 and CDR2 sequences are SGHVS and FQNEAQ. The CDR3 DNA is TGTGCCAGCAGCTTATGGGGGGATCAGCCCCAGCATTTT. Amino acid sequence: CASSLWGDQPQHF.

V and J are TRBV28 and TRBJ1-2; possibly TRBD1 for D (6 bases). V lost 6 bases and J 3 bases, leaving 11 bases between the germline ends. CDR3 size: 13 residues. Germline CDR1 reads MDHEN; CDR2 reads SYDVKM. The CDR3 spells CASSPGQHYGYTF. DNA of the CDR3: TGTGCCAGCAGCCCCGGACAGCACTATGGCTACACCTTC.

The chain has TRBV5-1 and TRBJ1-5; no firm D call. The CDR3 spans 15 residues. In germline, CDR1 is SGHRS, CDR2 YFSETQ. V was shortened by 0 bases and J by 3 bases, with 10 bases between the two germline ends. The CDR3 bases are TGCGCCAGCAGCTTGGGTCCCGGGATCAATCAGCCCCAGCATTTT. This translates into CASSLGPGINQPQHF.

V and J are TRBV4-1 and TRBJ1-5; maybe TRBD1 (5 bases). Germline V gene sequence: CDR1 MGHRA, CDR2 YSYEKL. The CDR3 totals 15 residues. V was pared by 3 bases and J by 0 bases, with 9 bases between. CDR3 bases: TGCGCCAGCAGCCAGCGGGGGAATAGCAATCAGCCCCAGCATTTT. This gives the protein CASSQRGNSNQPQHF.

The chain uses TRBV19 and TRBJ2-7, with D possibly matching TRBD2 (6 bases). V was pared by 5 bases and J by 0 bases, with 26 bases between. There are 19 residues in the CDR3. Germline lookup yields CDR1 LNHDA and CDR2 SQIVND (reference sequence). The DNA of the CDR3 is TGTGCCAGTAGTCTCTGGGTCTACTCTGGTTCGGGACTCTCCTACGAGCAGTACTTC. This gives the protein CASSLWVYSGSGLSYEQYF.

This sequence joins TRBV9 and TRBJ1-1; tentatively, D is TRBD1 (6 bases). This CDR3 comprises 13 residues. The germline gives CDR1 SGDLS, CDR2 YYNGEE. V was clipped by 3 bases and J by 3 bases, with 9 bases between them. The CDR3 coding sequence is TGTGCCAGCAGCGAGGGGGTCCACACTGAAGCTTTCTTT. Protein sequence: CASSEGVHTEAFF.

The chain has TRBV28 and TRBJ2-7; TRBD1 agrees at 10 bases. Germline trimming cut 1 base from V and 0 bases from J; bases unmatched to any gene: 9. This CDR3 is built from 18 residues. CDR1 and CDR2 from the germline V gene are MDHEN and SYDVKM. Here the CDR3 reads CASSLFSLRQGASYEQYF. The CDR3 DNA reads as TGTGCCAGCAGTTTATTTTCCCTTCGACAGGGGGCCTCCTACGAGCAGTACTTC.

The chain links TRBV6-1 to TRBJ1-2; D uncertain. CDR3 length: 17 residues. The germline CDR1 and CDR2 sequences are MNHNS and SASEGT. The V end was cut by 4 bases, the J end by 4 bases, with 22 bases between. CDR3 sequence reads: CASSGGGHHPESYGYTF. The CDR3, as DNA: TGTGCCAGCAGTGGGGGAGGCCATCACCCTGAATCCTATGGCTACACCTTC.

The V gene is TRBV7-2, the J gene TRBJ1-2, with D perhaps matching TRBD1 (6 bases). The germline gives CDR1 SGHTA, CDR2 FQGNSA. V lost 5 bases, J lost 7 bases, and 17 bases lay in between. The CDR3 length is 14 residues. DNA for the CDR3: TGTGCCAGCAGCCAAAGGGCAGGGGAGGGTGGCTACACCTTC. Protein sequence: CASSQRAGEGGYTF.

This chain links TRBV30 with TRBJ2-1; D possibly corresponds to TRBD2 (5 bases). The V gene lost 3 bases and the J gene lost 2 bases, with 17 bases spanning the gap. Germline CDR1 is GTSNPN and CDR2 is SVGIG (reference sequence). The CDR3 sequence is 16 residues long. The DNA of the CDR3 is TGTGCCTGGAGCGCCGACAAGAGCGGAACCTACAATGAGCAGTTCTTC. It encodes CAWSADKSGTYNEQFF.